This TCR beta chain emerged from a study of shared clonotypes between healthy human individuals. Whole-study findings and limits: Naive subsets, compared against memory subsets, generally had larger estimated richness values.

Measured with immunoSEQ multiplex PCR; TCRdb has only the in-frame clones, and not every one. The sample has roughly 700,000 clones, around 72% seen once; the top ten hold 1.5% to 2%. This clone appeared a few times. Antigen unknown. The germline gives CDR1 SNHLY, CDR2 FYNNEI. The V end was cut by 4 bases, the J end by 4 bases, with 12 bases between. The CDR3 runs 14 residues. Sample: memory CD4+ T cells sorted from blood. As to subset: CD45RA-negative fraction. This clonotype was sampled from a woman between 25 and 40 years old in good health. The gene calls are TRBV2 and TRBJ2-3; D remains ambiguous. CDR3 bases: TGTGCCAGCAGTGGTGGTAGGGCTTCAGATACGCAGTATTTT. Amino acid sequence: CASSGGRASDTQYF. The full variable domain, rest sourced from reference TRBV2 and TRBJ2-3, is EPEVTQTPSHQVTQMGQEVILRCVPISNHLYFYWYRQILGQKVEFLVSFYNNEISEKSEIFDDQFSVERPDGSNFTLKIRSTKLEDSAMYFCASSGGRASDTQYFGPGTRLTVL.